Listed below are T cell receptor beta chains from one sample, sequenced in a study of PD-L1 blockade in urothelial cancer. This table comes from immunoSEQ multiplex PCR, and its TCRdb copy is limited to in-frame clones, with some not included. Among 50,000 or so clones listed, approximately 87% were seen once. The source material was PBMCs, sampled around atezolizumab (anti-PD-L1) treatment. The receptors come from a man aged 35 to 55 with urothelial cancer. Both conserved end residues are part of each CDR3. D genes are given only for firm matches. Rows may omit the clone size; those that give it use once, few, many or a size class.

CDR3nt: TGTGCCAGCAGCGGTAACAATGAGCAGTTCTTC; CDR3aa: CASSGNNEQFF; abundance: .; v_gene: TRBV2; j_gene: TRBJ2-1; d_gene: .
CDR3nt: TGTGCTAGTGGTTTGGCAGGGGAACAGTTCTTC; CDR3aa: CASGLAGEQFF; abundance: .; v_gene: TRBV12-5; j_gene: TRBJ2-1; d_gene: .
CDR3nt: TGTGCCAGCTCACCCTCAGCGGGAGGGCCCGGGGAGCTGTTTTTT; CDR3aa: CASSPSAGGPGELFF; abundance: .; v_gene: TRBV18; j_gene: TRBJ2-2; d_gene: TRBD2
CDR3nt: TGTGCCACCGATGACAGGGGAGATGAAAACATTCAGTACTTC; CDR3aa: CATDDRGDENIQYF; abundance: .; v_gene: TRBV2; j_gene: TRBJ2-4; d_gene: TRBD1
CDR3nt: TGTGCCAGCAGTTACTCTGACAGGGGGCGTGAGCAGTACTTC; CDR3aa: CASSYSDRGREQYF; abundance: .; v_gene: TRBV6-5; j_gene: TRBJ2-7; d_gene: TRBD1
CDR3nt: TGCGGAACGCGGCGGGAGCGTAACACCGGGGAGCTGTTTTTT; CDR3aa: CGTRRERNTGELFF; abundance: .; v_gene: TRBV4-3; j_gene: TRBJ2-2; d_gene: TRBD2
CDR3nt: TGTGCCAGCAGCGTTTCTAGCGGGACAGTTCCCCACGAGCAGTACTTC; CDR3aa: CASSVSSGTVPHEQYF; abundance: .; v_gene: TRBV9; j_gene: TRBJ2-7; d_gene: TRBD2
CDR3nt: TGTGCGTGGACCCGGGGGAACACTGAAGCTTTCTTT; CDR3aa: CAWTRGNTEAFF; abundance: .; v_gene: TRBV30; j_gene: TRBJ1-1; d_gene: .
CDR3nt: TGTGCCAGCAGCTTAAGCCGGACTAGCGGGAGGGTAAACATTCAGTACTTC; CDR3aa: CASSLSRTSGRVNIQYF; abundance: .; v_gene: TRBV13; j_gene: TRBJ2-4; d_gene: TRBD2
CDR3nt: TGTGCCAGCAGCTTGGAACAGGGCTATGGCTACACCTTC; CDR3aa: CASSLEQGYGYTF; abundance: .; v_gene: TRBV5-4; j_gene: TRBJ1-2; d_gene: .
CDR3nt: TGTGCCAGCAGCCCGGACATTTTGAACACCGGGGAGCTGTTTTTT; CDR3aa: CASSPDILNTGELFF; abundance: .; v_gene: TRBV5-6; j_gene: TRBJ2-2; d_gene: .
CDR3nt: TGTGCCAGCAGCCCCATCCACACCTCCTACGAGCAGTACTTC; CDR3aa: CASSPIHTSYEQYF; abundance: .; v_gene: TRBV5-6; j_gene: TRBJ2-7; d_gene: .
CDR3nt: TGTGCCAGCAGCTGGGGACTAGCGGGTTCCCAAGAGACCCAGTACTTC; CDR3aa: CASSWGLAGSQETQYF; abundance: .; v_gene: TRBV7-9; j_gene: TRBJ2-5; d_gene: TRBD2
CDR3nt: TGCGCCAGCAGCCAAGACGGACAGGGATCTGAAAAACTGTTTTTT; CDR3aa: CASSQDGQGSEKLFF; abundance: .; v_gene: TRBV4-1; j_gene: TRBJ1-4; d_gene: TRBD1
CDR3nt: TGTGCCAGCAGAGAAACAGGGTGGGTCAATCAGCCCCAGCATTTT; CDR3aa: CASRETGWVNQPQHF; abundance: few; v_gene: TRBV28; j_gene: TRBJ1-5; d_gene: .
CDR3nt: TGTGCCAGTAGGATACTGGCCGGGGGGGACCTTATCACTGAAGCTTTCTTT; CDR3aa: CASRILAGGDLITEAFF; abundance: .; v_gene: TRBV19; j_gene: TRBJ1-1; d_gene: .
CDR3nt: TGTGCCAGCAGTGAACAGGGTTTGGATGAGCAGTTCTTC; CDR3aa: CASSEQGLDEQFF; abundance: .; v_gene: TRBV2; j_gene: TRBJ2-1; d_gene: .
CDR3nt: TGTGCCAGTACCACCGTCGACGGGGTGTATGGCTACACCTTC; CDR3aa: CASTTVDGVYGYTF; abundance: .; v_gene: TRBV19; j_gene: TRBJ1-2; d_gene: .
CDR3nt: TGTGCCAGCAGCGTAGAACCCGACAGGGACCACGAGCAGTACTTC; CDR3aa: CASSVEPDRDHEQYF; abundance: .; v_gene: TRBV9; j_gene: TRBJ2-7; d_gene: TRBD1
CDR3nt: TGTGCCAGCAGCCCGACCCCGGGACAGGGTGTTCATGAGCAGTTCTTC; CDR3aa: CASSPTPGQGVHEQFF; abundance: once; v_gene: TRBV7-3; j_gene: TRBJ2-1; d_gene: TRBD1
CDR3nt: TGCGCCAGCAGCCAAGTTCCGTATCCGGGGGCTGGAAACACCATATATTTT; CDR3aa: CASSQVPYPGAGNTIYF; abundance: .; v_gene: TRBV4-3; j_gene: TRBJ1-3; d_gene: .